A single sample is the source of the 26 T cell receptor beta chains below, sequenced in a study of response to subunit inactivated influenza vaccine. A single record per CDR3 protein comes from TCRdb applying MiXCR to the RT-PCR reads. This sample has around 750,000 distinct CDR3 sequences, with over 20% found just once. This specimen consisted of PBMCs from blood, obtained 4 to 6 days after vaccination. The receptors here all came from a man in his forties or fifties who received an inactivated influenza vaccine.

This clonotype has a handful of counts. The chain links TRBV25-1 to TRBJ2-7, with 9 bases fitting TRBD2. J was trimmed by 7 bases and V by 2 bases; bases with no gene match: 9. The CDR3 runs to 15 residues. Germline lookup yields CDR1 MGHDK and CDR2 SYGVNS. The CDR3 DNA reads TGTGCCAGCAGTGAACCCGGGGTAGCGGGAGATGAGCAGTACTTC. Its translation: CASSEPGVAGDEQYF.

This clonotype has only a few counts. This sequence joins TRBV27 and TRBJ1-1; D ambiguous. V lost 1 base, J lost 7 bases, and 13 bases lay in between. This CDR3 region has 14 residues. Per germline, CDR1 MNHEY and CDR2 SMNVEV (reference sequence). CDR3 sequence (DNA): TGTGCCAGCAGTTTATGGGGTACCGGAATTGAAGCTTTCTTT. Protein product: CASSLWGTGIEAFF.

The table lists this clonotype with a few counts. The V call is TRBV20-1, the J call TRBJ2-7; TRBD1 is a possible D gene (6 bases). This CDR3 is built from 14 residues. Trimming left V 3 bases short and J 4 bases short, with 16 bases between. Germline V gene data show CDR1 as DFQATT and CDR2 as SNEGSKA (reference sequence). CDR3 region: CSASFSGVAYEQYF. The CDR3 DNA reads TGCAGTGCTAGCTTCTCAGGGGTAGCGTACGAGCAGTACTTC.

The chain links TRBV20-1 to TRBJ1-4; D not resolved. This CDR3 spans 13 amino acids. The V end was cut by 6 bases, the J end by 7 bases, with 15 bases between. From germline, CDR1 is DFQATT and CDR2 SNEGSKA (reference sequence). Here the CDR3 DNA reads TGCAGTGCCCCGACCCAGCCGAGTGAAAAACTGTTTTTT. Its translation: CSAPTQPSEKLFF.

The table lists this clonotype with a few counts. The V and J genes are TRBV12-3 or TRBV12-4 and TRBJ1-5; a possible D gene is TRBD1 (6 bases). The CDR3 totals 17 residues. The ends were cut back, 0 bases at V and 2 bases at J, with 14 bases in the middle. The CDR3 DNA is TGTGCCAGCAGTTTAGCGGAGGGGGGTTGGGGCAATCAGCCCCAGCATTTT. Protein product: CASSLAEGGWGNQPQHF.

CDR3 residues: CASSSGQGRAYEQYF. CDR3 sequence (DNA): TGTGCCAGCAGCTCCGGACAGGGCCGGGCCTACGAGCAGTACTTC. The chain combines TRBV11-2 with TRBJ2-7, with 8 nucleotides matching TRBD1. Trimming took 4 bases from V and 2 from J; bases not matched to a gene: 7. This CDR3 has 15 residues. CDR1 is SGHAT and CDR2 is FQNNGV in the germline V gene. Together with reference TRBV11-2 and TRBJ2-7, the CDR3 gives the full variable domain: EAGVAQSPRYKIIEKRQSVAFWCNPISGHATLYWYQQILGQGPKLLIQFQNNGVVDDSQLPKDRFSAERLKGVDSTLKIQPAKLEDSAVYLCASSSGQGRAYEQYFGPGTRLTVT.

V is TRBV18 and J is TRBJ2-5; D assignment may be TRBD1 or TRBD2 (6 bases each). Germline V gene data show CDR1 as KGHSH and CDR2 as LQKENI. The CDR3 covers 14 residues. The V and J ends lost 6 bases and 1 base respectively, with 12 bases between them. The CDR3 region has the DNA TGTGCCAGCTCCCTGCGGGACACCCAAGAGACCCAGTACTTC. Protein sequence: CASSLRDTQETQYF.

The V call is TRBV14, the J call TRBJ2-7; no clear D gene. Germline CDR1 is SGHDN and CDR2 is FVKESK. The CDR3 runs to 13 residues. V shed 4 bases and J shed 3 bases, with 10 bases lying between them. CDR3 in amino acids: CASSRNAIYEQYF. As DNA, the CDR3 is TGTGCCAGCAGCCGGAACGCTATCTACGAGCAGTACTTC.

The DNA of the CDR3 is TGTGCCAGCAGCTCGGACAGGGGCGAGCAGTACTTC. Its translation: CASSSDRGEQYF. The chain couples TRBV7-3 to TRBJ2-7, with 9 bases aligning to TRBD1. Looked up from germline, CDR1 is SGHTA and CDR2 is FQGTGA. The CDR3 consists of 12 residues. The junction had 1 base not matched to a gene; V was cut back by 4 bases and J by 6 bases.

The V call is TRBV4-2, the J call TRBJ1-1; 11 nucleotides match TRBD1. V was clipped by 2 bases and J by 4 bases; unmatched bases: 3. The V gene's germline CDR1 is LGHNA and CDR2 YNFKEQ. The CDR3 consists of 15 residues. Here the CDR3 reads CASSQPGQGVTEAFF. As DNA, the CDR3 is TGTGCCAGCAGCCAACCGGGACAGGGGGTCACTGAAGCTTTCTTT.

The chain recombines TRBV7-9 with TRBJ2-5; 8 bases line up with TRBD2. The germline gives CDR1 SEHNR, CDR2 FQNEAQ (reference sequence). Losses at the gene ends were 7 bases for V and 7 bases for J; bases not matched to a gene: 17. The CDR3 consists of 16 residues. DNA for the CDR3: TGTGCCAGCACCGTCGCGGGACTAGGCCTTTTTGGGACCCAGTACTTC. Protein product: CASTVAGLGLFGTQYF.

This chain uses TRBV20-1 with TRBJ2-1; TRBD1 matches at 10 bases. The germline V gene has CDR1 DFQATT and CDR2 SNEGSKA (reference sequence). After removal of 3 bases from V and 2 bases from J, the junction contained 7 bases not matched to a gene. CDR3 length equals 16 residues. The CDR3 nucleotides read TGCAGTGCTAGTCGGGGACAGGGGATAACCTACAATGAGCAGTTCTTC. Amino acid sequence: CSASRGQGITYNEQFF.

This clonotype was seen only a few times. V is TRBV7-1 and J is TRBJ2-3; D remains unclear. TRBV7-1 is designated an ORF whose function remains uncertain. The CDR3 is made up of 14 amino acids. The V end was cut by 5 bases, the J end by 6 bases, with 15 bases between. Here the CDR3 DNA reads TGTGCCAGCAGCGCAGTCGTGGGCAGGGATACGCAGTATTTT. As protein: CASSAVVGRDTQYF.

The gene calls are TRBV7-3 and TRBJ2-5, with 7 positions matching TRBD1. Per the germline V gene, CDR1 is SGHTA and CDR2 is FQGTGA. Trimming removed 5 bases from V and 4 bases from J; junction bases left unmatched: 10. The CDR3 extends over 15 amino acids. In nucleotides, the CDR3 is TGTGCCAGCAGCGCTCGGACAGGCGGTCCAGAGACCCAGTACTTC. Translated, it gives CASSARTGGPETQYF. Looking up the rest from reference TRBV7-3 and TRBJ2-5 gives the full variable domain: GAGVSQTPSNKVTEKGKYVELRCDPISGHTALYWYRQSLGQGPEFLIYFQGTGAADDSGLPNDRFFAVRPEGSVSTLKIQRTERGDSAVYLCASSARTGGPETQYFGPGTRLLVL.

The chain couples TRBV5-1 to TRBJ2-3; D tentatively reads TRBD1 or TRBD2 (5 bases each). The length of the CDR3 is 15 residues. V gave up 3 bases and J gave up 3 bases, with 14 bases separating them. Germline V gene sequence: CDR1 SGHRS, CDR2 YFSETQ. As DNA, the CDR3 is TGCGCCAGCAGCTGGGGGACCCAAACGACAGATACGCAGTATTTT. As protein: CASSWGTQTTDTQYF.

This clonotype was recorded many times. The chain carries TRBV7-8 and TRBJ2-7; 9 bases agree with TRBD1. Germline CDR1 SGHVS, CDR2 FQNEAQ. CDR3 size: 13 residues. V shed 4 bases, J shed 3 bases, and the junction held 1 base outside the gene matches. The DNA for the CDR3 is TGTGCCAGCAGCTCGGACAGGGGCTACGAGCAGTACTTC. Encoded protein: CASSSDRGYEQYF.

At least ten counts were recorded for this clonotype. V usage is TRBV24-1 and J usage is TRBJ2-6; the D is unclear. CDR3 size: 16 residues. Germline-derived CDR1 and CDR2 are KGHDR and SFDVKD. V lost 5 bases to trimming and J lost 0 bases, with 10 bases between them. The CDR3 DNA is TGTGCCACCAGTGCCCTAAGCCGCTCTGGGGCCAACGTCCTGACTTTC. This gives the protein CATSALSRSGANVLTF.

The rearrangement uses TRBV24-1 and TRBJ2-1, with D perhaps matching TRBD1 (6 bases). The CDR3 extends over 16 amino acids. Trimming left V 3 bases short and J 5 bases short, with 16 bases between. The germline V gene has CDR1 KGHDR and CDR2 SFDVKD. The chain's CDR3 is CATSDPLDRPNNEQFF. CDR3 DNA: TGTGCCACCAGTGATCCTCTCGACAGGCCAAACAATGAGCAGTTCTTC.

The V call is TRBV3-1, the J call TRBJ1-1, with D hard to call. The CDR3 extends over 15 amino acids. V shed 4 bases and J shed 4 bases, with 16 bases lying between them. In germline, CDR1 is LGHDT, CDR2 YNNKEL (reference sequence). The CDR3 DNA reads TGTGCCAGCAGCCCCCCCTACGGCCTGGGCACTGAAGCTTTCTTT. Amino acids: CASSPPYGLGTEAFF.

The CDR3 DNA reads as TGCGCCAGCAGCAGCCCAAGCGTCTATGGCTACACCTTC. Residues: CASSSPSVYGYTF. The V call is TRBV5-1, the J call TRBJ1-2; no clear D gene. Germline V gives CDR1 SGHRS, CDR2 YFSETQ. The V end was cut by 4 bases, the J end by 4 bases, with 11 bases between. This CDR3 spans 13 amino acids.

The chain uses TRBV20-1 and TRBJ2-2, with TRBD2 matching over 9 bases. CDR3 length: 13 amino acids. In germline, CDR1 is DFQATT, CDR2 SNEGSKA (reference sequence). The ends lost 5 bases at V and 6 bases at J; junction bases unmatched: 4. This CDR3 reads CSAPRLAAGELFF. The CDR3 bases are TGCAGTGCTCCCCGACTAGCGGCCGGGGAGCTGTTTTTT.

V gene TRBV28 combines with J gene TRBJ2-7; 13 bases are a match to TRBD2. V shed 6 bases, J shed 0 bases, and the junction held 11 bases outside the gene matches. This CDR3 region has 18 residues. The germline gives CDR1 MDHEN, CDR2 SYDVKM. The CDR3 loop reads CASRRLAGGPLSSYEQYF. The CDR3 DNA reads as TGTGCCAGCAGGCGACTAGCGGGAGGCCCACTTAGCTCCTACGAGCAGTACTTC.

This clonotype was observed many times. The chain recombines TRBV20-1 with TRBJ2-1; D uncertain. Germline CDR1 reads DFQATT; CDR2 reads SNEGSKA (reference sequence). Trimming pared 6 bases from V and 4 bases from J, leaving 13 bases between. The CDR3 consists of 13 residues. The CDR3 nucleotides read TGCAGTGCGGATTTTGGACCGTACAATGAGCAGTTCTTC. Translated, it gives CSADFGPYNEQFF.

This clonotype was observed at least ten times. This chain connects TRBV29-1 to TRBJ2-7, with 8 bases that match TRBD1. V shed 8 bases, J shed 4 bases, and the junction held 7 bases outside the gene matches. CDR3 length: 12 amino acids. CDR1 SQVTM and CDR2 ANQGSEA come from the germline V gene. The CDR3 DNA reads as TGCAGCATCCGACAGGGGCCGTACGAGCAGTACTTC. It specifies CSIRQGPYEQYF.

The chain uses TRBV6-6 and TRBJ2-7; the D gene is possibly TRBD1 (6 bases). V was pared by 8 bases and J by 2 bases, with 10 bases between. This CDR3 spans 12 amino acids. Germline V lookup: CDR1 MNHNY, CDR2 SVGAGI (reference sequence). The chain's CDR3 is CASARTAYEQYF. The DNA of the CDR3 is TGTGCCAGCGCCCGGACAGCCTACGAGCAGTACTTC.

This clonotype was recorded a few times. V and J are TRBV7-9 and TRBJ2-1, with 9 bases identical to TRBD1. Trimming removed 5 bases from V and 8 bases from J; junction bases left unmatched: 7. Germline CDR1 is SEHNR and CDR2 is FQNEAQ (reference sequence). The CDR3 consists of 14 residues. In DNA form, the CDR3 reads TGTGCCAGCAGCAAATTACAGGGGGCACATGAGCAGTTCTTC. Its translation: CASSKLQGAHEQFF.